This T cell receptor (beta chain) originates from a study of PD-1 blockade in classical Hodgkin lymphoma. Study results and limitations: Compared with healthy donors, newly diagnosed patients reportedly showed lower baseline TCR diversity. There remain no defined causes for the repertoire differences, which possibly reflect disease activity or prior therapy.

The germline V gene has CDR1 SGHRS and CDR2 YFSETQ. The CDR3 sequence is 16 residues long. J lost 6 bases, V lost 3 bases, and 8 bases had no gene match. As for time point: newly diagnosed, previously untreated cHL patient sample. CD4+ T cells were purified from thawed PBMCs by negative selection. PBMCs representing newly diagnosed, untreated classical Hodgkin lymphoma functioned as the comparison. On this clone: As yet, its antigen is unknown.

Sequenced by immunoSEQ multiplex PCR; TCRdb stores in-frame clones only, minus some. The sample carries about 32,000 clones, about 88% recorded once. The V gene is TRBV5-1, the J gene TRBJ2-2; 10 positions match TRBD2. The TCR comes from a human donor with classical Hodgkin lymphoma. Sequencing was done on a sample of CD4+ T cells from blood. CDR3 nucleotide sequence: TGCGCCAGCAGCTCTAGCGGGAGTTTATCGGCCGGGGAGCTGTTTTTT. Amino acids: CASSSSGSLSAGELFF.